The 2 T cell receptor beta chains given below trace back to one sample, sequenced in a study of shared clonotypes between healthy human individuals (dated by TCRdb to the early 2020s). The library relied on the immunoSEQ multiplex PCR assay. The immuneACCESS repertoire file appears here via TCRdb, limited to in-frame rearrangements. These files lack a portion of the clones; in checked studies, under half of the deficit traces to unresolved V genes, and the cause of the others is not known. Here the sample has fewer than 3 million clones; under 95% occur a single time. The leading ten clones occupy 0.37% of the sample. The material sequenced was naive CD4+ T cells from PBMCs. Interpreted using the paper, the cell subset or site label stands for: CD45RA+ positively selected. These receptors all come from a man aged 18-30 years in good health. Some clones in this sample may be carry-over from other donors' samples.

This chain uses TRBV5-1 with TRBJ2-1; the D gene is possibly TRBD2 (5 bases). This CDR3 has 14 residues. The germline CDR1 and CDR2 sequences are SGHRS and YFSETQ. The V and J ends lost 7 bases and 8 bases respectively, with 19 bases between them. The CDR3: CASSGMPSSDEQFF. In DNA, the CDR3 is TGCGCCAGCTCGGGAATGCCCTCTTCGGATGAGCAGTTCTTC.

This chain links TRBV7-9 with TRBJ2-1; possibly TRBD1 for D (5 bases). The CDR3 is 18 amino acids. Trimming removed 4 bases at V and 6 bases at J, with 25 bases between. Germline CDR1 SEHNR, CDR2 FQNEAQ (reference sequence). As DNA, the CDR3 is TGTGCCAGCAGCTCAACTTGGTCATCTTACAGGCCTGGCAATGAGCAGTTCTTC. Translating gives CASSSTWSSYRPGNEQFF. Drawing the rest from reference TRBV7-9 and TRBJ2-1, the complete variable domain is DTGVSQNPRHKITKRGQNVTFRCDPISEHNRLYWYRQTLGQGPEFLTYFQNEAQLEKSRLLSDRFSAERPKGSFSTLEIQRTEQGDSAMYLCASSSTWSSYRPGNEQFFGPGTRLTVL.